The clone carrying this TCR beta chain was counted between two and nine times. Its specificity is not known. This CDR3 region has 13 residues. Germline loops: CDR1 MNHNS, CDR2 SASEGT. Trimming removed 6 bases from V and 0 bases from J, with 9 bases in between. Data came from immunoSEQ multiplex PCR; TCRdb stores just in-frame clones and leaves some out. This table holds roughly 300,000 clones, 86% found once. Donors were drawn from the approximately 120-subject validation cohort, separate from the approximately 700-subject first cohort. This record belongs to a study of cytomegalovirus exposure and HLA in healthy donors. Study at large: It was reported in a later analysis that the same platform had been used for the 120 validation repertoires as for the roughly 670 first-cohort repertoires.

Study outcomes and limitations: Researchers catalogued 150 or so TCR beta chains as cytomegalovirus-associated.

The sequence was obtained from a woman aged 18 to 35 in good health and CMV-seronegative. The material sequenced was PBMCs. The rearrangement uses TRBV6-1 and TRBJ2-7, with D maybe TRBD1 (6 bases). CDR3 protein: CASSRDISYEQYF. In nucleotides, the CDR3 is TGTGCCAGCAGCCGGGACATCTCCTACGAGCAGTACTTC.